This T cell receptor beta chain was recorded in a study of blood T cell repertoires in COVID-19. Trimming removed 8 bases at V and 2 bases at J, with 18 bases between. Germline V CDR1 and CDR2: MDHEN, SYDVKM. The CDR3 consists of 15 residues. In the original analysis: Amplification of reference gene primers was used by the study to estimate nucleated cell counts. Clones were read by immunoSEQ multiplex PCR, and TCRdb kept only the in-frame ones, dropping some. D and trimming were read from the DNA, whereas the V and J calls and clone size are those reported in that table. Here the sample spans roughly 220,000 clones, 80% to 90% being singletons.

Specimen: PBMCs or T cells enriched from blood (not recorded which). J is TRBJ1-2 and V is TRBV28, with D maybe TRBD1 (6 bases). This receptor was taken from a woman aged 40 to 50 with acute COVID-19. CDR3 sequence: CASLIQGFPNYGYTF. For the CDR3, the DNA is TGTGCCAGCTTAATACAGGGTTTCCCCAACTATGGCTACACCTTC.